This T cell receptor (beta chain) came from a study of human T cells and chemical hapten exposure. The CDR3 runs to 13 residues. V was shortened by 3 bases and J by 6 bases, with 12 bases between the two germline ends. Germline loops: CDR1 SGHDN, CDR2 FVKESK. Time point: patch test 1, 2 weeks after DPC sensitization. Treatment in this sample: therapeutic diphenylcyclopropenone sensitization with weekly scalp DPC. Staff drew blood before applying each patch test. This clonotype was detected a few times. Attachment of unique molecular identifiers to individual cDNA molecules was performed in the library. A single record per CDR3 protein comes from TCRdb applying MiXCR to the RACE reads. The repertoire holds approximately 82,000 distinct CDR3 sequences, with about 10% as singletons.

The TCR was taken from a man aged 40-50 years with alopecia areata. Some clones in this sample may be carry-over from other donors' samples. This sample comprised whole blood, obtained in connection with sensitization to the hapten diphenylcyclopropenone (DPC). This sequence joins TRBV14 and TRBJ2-7; D possibly corresponds to TRBD2 (6 bases). The CDR3 coding sequence is TGTGCCAGCAGCCACTTAGCGGTCAGCGAGCAGTACGTC. Protein product: CASSHLAVSEQYV.